The 2 T cell receptor beta chains below were found in one sample sequenced in a study of CD4 T cell repertoires and nickel. From the RT-PCR reads, TCRdb called clonotypes with MiXCR, one entry per CDR3 protein. The repertoire holds 340 or so distinct CDR3 sequences, with approximately 55% as singletons. The source material was CD4+ T cells from blood, not recorded whether cultured. The receptors stem from a human donor in a nickel allergy study, with or without nickel allergy (not recorded which). It is not recorded whether this sample comes from one donor or several.

The rearrangement links TRBV6-2 or TRBV6-3 to TRBJ2-1, with 8 bases aligning to TRBD2. V was clipped by 5 bases and J by 0 bases; unmatched bases: 12. The CDR3 runs to 18 residues. CDR1 MNHEY and CDR2 SVGEGT come from the germline V gene. For the CDR3, the DNA is TGTGCCAGCAGTACAGCCGGGGGGGCGGGGTTCTCCTACAATGAGCAGTTCTTC. Translating it yields CASSTAGGAGFSYNEQFF.

The rearrangement uses TRBV10-3 and TRBJ1-1; 10 bases agree with TRBD1. Germline V gene data show CDR1 as ENHRY and CDR2 as SYGVKD. The CDR3 consists of 12 residues. Germline trimming cut 11 bases from V and 3 bases from J; bases unmatched to any gene: 3. CDR3 nucleotides: TGTGCCGCCGGGACAGGGGACACTGAAGCTTTCTTT. Amino acids: CAAGTGDTEAFF.